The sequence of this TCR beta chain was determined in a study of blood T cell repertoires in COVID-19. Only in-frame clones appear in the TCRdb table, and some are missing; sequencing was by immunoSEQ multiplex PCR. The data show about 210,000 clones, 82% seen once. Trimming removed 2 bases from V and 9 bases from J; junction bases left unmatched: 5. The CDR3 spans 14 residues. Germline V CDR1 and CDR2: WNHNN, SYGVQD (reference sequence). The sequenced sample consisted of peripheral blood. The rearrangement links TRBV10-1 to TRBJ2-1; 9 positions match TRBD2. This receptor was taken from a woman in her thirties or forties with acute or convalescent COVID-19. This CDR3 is CASSEAGGPGEQFF. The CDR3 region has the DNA TGCGCCAGCAGTGAGGCGGGGGGGCCGGGTGAGCAGTTCTTC.